These T cell receptor beta chains were read from a single sample in a study of shared clonotypes between healthy human individuals. The assay was immunoSEQ multiplex PCR, and TCRdb's table has in-frame clones only and misses some. This sample carries hundreds of thousands of clones, approximately 96% of them seen once, and the ten largest clones take 0.11%. The sample comprised naive CD8+ T cells sorted from blood. Receptor source: a woman in her 30s in good health. The CDR3 runs from the conserved cysteine through the conserved F or W. Each record gives: V gene, clone size, J gene, CDR3 length, D gene, CDR3 DNA, CDR3 protein. A D gene is named only where the DNA matches it firmly. The size field is filled for only some rows; it gives once, few, many or a size class.

V gene: TRBV28; clone size: once; J gene: TRBJ2-7; CDR3 length: 19; D gene: NA; CDR3 DNA: TGTGCCAGCAGTTCCCCCCGGGGAGCCAAGGGCACTAGCTCCTACGAGCAGTACTTC; CDR3 protein: CASSSPRGAKGTSSYEQYF
V gene: TRBV19; clone size: once; J gene: TRBJ1-2; CDR3 length: 15; D gene: NA; CDR3 DNA: TGTGCCAGTAGTATCCGAGGGGACGACCACTATGGCTACACCTTC; CDR3 protein: CASSIRGDDHYGYTF
V gene: TRBV9; clone size: NA; J gene: TRBJ1-1; CDR3 length: 14; D gene: NA; CDR3 DNA: NA; CDR3 protein: CASSVAWGSTEAFF
V gene: TRBV6-5; clone size: NA; J gene: TRBJ2-3; CDR3 length: 15; D gene: NA; CDR3 DNA: TGTGCCAGCAGCTACCTGGCGGGAAGCACAGATACGCAGTATTTT; CDR3 protein: CASSYLAGSTDTQYF
V gene: TRBV19; clone size: NA; J gene: TRBJ2-7; CDR3 length: 14; D gene: NA; CDR3 DNA: TGTGCCAGTAGTATACCCGGACGGGCCTACGAGCAGTACTTC; CDR3 protein: CASSIPGRAYEQYF
V gene: TRBV6-7; clone size: NA; J gene: TRBJ2-2; CDR3 length: 14; D gene: NA; CDR3 DNA: TGTGCCAGCAGTTACAGGGGAGTCACCGGGGAGCTGTTTTTT; CDR3 protein: CASSYRGVTGELFF
V gene: TRBV27; clone size: NA; J gene: TRBJ2-7; CDR3 length: 18; D gene: TRBD1; CDR3 DNA: TGTGCCAGCAGTTCCCCCCGAGGGGGCAGGAAGCGTTCCTACGAGCAGTACTTC; CDR3 protein: CASSSPRGGRKRSYEQYF
V gene: TRBV7-6; clone size: NA; J gene: TRBJ2-5; CDR3 length: 14; D gene: TRBD1; CDR3 DNA: TGTGCCAGCAGCATCGGACAGGTAGAAGAGACCCAGTACTTC; CDR3 protein: CASSIGQVEETQYF
V gene: TRBV10-1; clone size: NA; J gene: TRBJ2-7; CDR3 length: 17; D gene: TRBD2; CDR3 DNA: TGCGCCAGCAGTGAGATTAGAAAGGAGCGGGGGCTCGAGGAGCAGTACTTC; CDR3 protein: CASSEIRKERGLEEQYF
V gene: TRBV11-3; clone size: NA; J gene: TRBJ2-1; CDR3 length: 15; D gene: NA; CDR3 DNA: TGTGCCAGCAGCTTAGGACCAGGTAACCACAATGAGCAGTTCTTC; CDR3 protein: CASSLGPGNHNEQFF
V gene: TRBV10-2; clone size: NA; J gene: TRBJ2-3; CDR3 length: 15; D gene: TRBD2; CDR3 DNA: TGCGCCAGCAGGAGGACTAGCGTTTCCACAGATACGCAGTATTTT; CDR3 protein: CASRRTSVSTDTQYF
V gene: TRBV5-1; clone size: NA; J gene: TRBJ1-3; CDR3 length: 14; D gene: NA; CDR3 DNA: TGCGCCAGCAGCCCGGGGACGGAGGGAAACACCATATATTTT; CDR3 protein: CASSPGTEGNTIYF
V gene: TRBV6-5; clone size: few; J gene: TRBJ2-3; CDR3 length: 15; D gene: NA; CDR3 DNA: TGTGCCAGCAGTCTACAGTGGTGGGGCACAGATACGCAGTATTTT; CDR3 protein: CASSLQWWGTDTQYF
V gene: TRBV5-5; clone size: NA; J gene: TRBJ2-7; CDR3 length: 14; D gene: NA; CDR3 DNA: TGTGCCAGCAGGAGGGGTCCGAGCTCCTACGAGCAGTACTTC; CDR3 protein: CASRRGPSSYEQYF
V gene: TRBV5-6; clone size: NA; J gene: TRBJ2-3; CDR3 length: 14; D gene: NA; CDR3 DNA: TGTGCCAGCAGCTTGGGGGGTGGTACAGATACGCAGTATTTT; CDR3 protein: CASSLGGGTDTQYF
V gene: TRBV7-8; clone size: NA; J gene: TRBJ2-1; CDR3 length: 12; D gene: NA; CDR3 DNA: TGTGCCAGCAGCTTAGTGTTTGACGAGCAGTTCTTC; CDR3 protein: CASSLVFDEQFF
V gene: TRBV5-6; clone size: NA; J gene: TRBJ1-1; CDR3 length: 12; D gene: NA; CDR3 DNA: TGTGCCAGCCTAACAGGGAACACTGAAGCTTTCTTT; CDR3 protein: CASLTGNTEAFF
V gene: TRBV7-3; clone size: NA; J gene: TRBJ1-1; CDR3 length: 15; D gene: NA; CDR3 DNA: TGTGCCAGCAGCTTAGACAGATCCCTGAGCACTGAAGCTTTCTTT; CDR3 protein: CASSLDRSLSTEAFF
V gene: TRBV9; clone size: few; J gene: TRBJ2-3; CDR3 length: 14; D gene: NA; CDR3 DNA: TGTGCCAGCAGCGTGGCCGGCGGGTCAGATACGCAGTATTTT; CDR3 protein: CASSVAGGSDTQYF
V gene: TRBV13; clone size: NA; J gene: TRBJ1-1; CDR3 length: 14; D gene: NA; CDR3 DNA: TGTGCCAGCAGCTTAGGGGCAGGGAACACTGAAGCTTTCTTT; CDR3 protein: CASSLGAGNTEAFF
V gene: TRBV19; clone size: NA; J gene: TRBJ1-2; CDR3 length: 15; D gene: NA; CDR3 DNA: TGTGCCAGTAGTATAGATCCGGGGGGCCGATATGGCTACACCTTC; CDR3 protein: CASSIDPGGRYGYTF
V gene: TRBV13; clone size: NA; J gene: TRBJ2-5; CDR3 length: 17; D gene: TRBD2; CDR3 DNA: TGTGCCAGCAGCTTAGTGACTAGCGGGACGAGGTTGGAGACCCAGTACTTC; CDR3 protein: CASSLVTSGTRLETQYF
V gene: TRBV28; clone size: once; J gene: TRBJ2-7; CDR3 length: 16; D gene: NA; CDR3 DNA: TGTGCCAGCAGTTTACCGCGGACAGAGAGCTCCTACGAGCAGTACTTC; CDR3 protein: CASSLPRTESSYEQYF
V gene: TRBV5-6; clone size: NA; J gene: TRBJ2-2; CDR3 length: 15; D gene: TRBD1; CDR3 DNA: TGTGCCAGCAGCCTGGGACAGGTGAACACCGGGGAGCTGTTTTTT; CDR3 protein: CASSLGQVNTGELFF
V gene: TRBV2; clone size: NA; J gene: TRBJ1-2; CDR3 length: 10; D gene: NA; CDR3 DNA: TGTGCCAGCAGTCCCTATGGCTACACCTTC; CDR3 protein: CASSPYGYTF
V gene: TRBV9; clone size: NA; J gene: TRBJ1-3; CDR3 length: 12; D gene: NA; CDR3 DNA: TGTGCCAGCAGCGGGCATGGAAACACCATATATTTT; CDR3 protein: CASSGHGNTIYF
V gene: TRBV11-2; clone size: NA; J gene: TRBJ2-3; CDR3 length: 15; D gene: NA; CDR3 DNA: TGTGCCAGCAGCCTGGGGACGGCAAGCACAGATACGCAGTATTTT; CDR3 protein: CASSLGTASTDTQYF
V gene: TRBV13; clone size: NA; J gene: TRBJ2-3; CDR3 length: 16; D gene: NA; CDR3 DNA: TGTGCCAGCAGCCTGGGAACAGGGAGAGGGACAGATACGCAGTATTTT; CDR3 protein: CASSLGTGRGTDTQYF
V gene: TRBV13; clone size: NA; J gene: TRBJ1-4; CDR3 length: 14; D gene: NA; CDR3 DNA: TGTGCCAGCAGCTTAGGTCAGATTAATGAAAAACTGTTTTTT; CDR3 protein: CASSLGQINEKLFF
V gene: TRBV7-2; clone size: NA; J gene: TRBJ2-2; CDR3 length: 17; D gene: TRBD2; CDR3 DNA: TGTGCCAGCAGCTTACCTAGCGGGAGGGCCGACACCGGGGAGCTGTTTTTT; CDR3 protein: CASSLPSGRADTGELFF
V gene: TRBV7-2; clone size: NA; J gene: TRBJ1-2; CDR3 length: 13; D gene: NA; CDR3 DNA: TGTGCCAGCACCCTCGGGGGAGGGTCTGGCTACACCTTC; CDR3 protein: CASTLGGGSGYTF
V gene: TRBV7-3; clone size: NA; J gene: TRBJ2-7; CDR3 length: 13; D gene: NA; CDR3 DNA: TGTGCCAGCAGCTCCCAACCACACTACGAGCAGTACTTC; CDR3 protein: CASSSQPHYEQYF
V gene: TRBV19; clone size: NA; J gene: TRBJ2-7; CDR3 length: 15; D gene: NA; CDR3 DNA: TGTGCCAGTAGTACTACTACGGGCTCGACCTACGAGCAGTACTTC; CDR3 protein: CASSTTTGSTYEQYF